This T cell receptor (beta chain) was observed in a study of blood T cell repertoires in COVID-19. Study summary: T cells, B-cell-depleted T cells, or PBMCs provided the cDNA or gDNA that served as material.

Authors' analysis steps: Quantification of nucleated cells was approximated via reference gene primer amplification. TCRdb's copy holds only in-frame clones and misses some; the assay was immunoSEQ multiplex PCR. The DNA gave D and trimming, while V, J and clone size come from that table. The sample has 90,000 or so clones, over 75% seen once. Germline-derived CDR1 and CDR2 are ENHRY and SYGVKD. This CDR3 is 14 amino acids long. V shed 7 bases, J shed 7 bases, and the junction held 7 bases outside the gene matches. The sequence was collected from a man aged 60 to 75 with acute or convalescent COVID-19. Sequenced input: peripheral blood. The rearrangement joins TRBV10-3 to TRBJ2-1, with 10 bases that match TRBD2. The CDR3: CAITVAGGLNEQFF. CDR3 nucleotides: TGTGCCATCACCGTAGCGGGGGGACTAAATGAGCAGTTCTTC.